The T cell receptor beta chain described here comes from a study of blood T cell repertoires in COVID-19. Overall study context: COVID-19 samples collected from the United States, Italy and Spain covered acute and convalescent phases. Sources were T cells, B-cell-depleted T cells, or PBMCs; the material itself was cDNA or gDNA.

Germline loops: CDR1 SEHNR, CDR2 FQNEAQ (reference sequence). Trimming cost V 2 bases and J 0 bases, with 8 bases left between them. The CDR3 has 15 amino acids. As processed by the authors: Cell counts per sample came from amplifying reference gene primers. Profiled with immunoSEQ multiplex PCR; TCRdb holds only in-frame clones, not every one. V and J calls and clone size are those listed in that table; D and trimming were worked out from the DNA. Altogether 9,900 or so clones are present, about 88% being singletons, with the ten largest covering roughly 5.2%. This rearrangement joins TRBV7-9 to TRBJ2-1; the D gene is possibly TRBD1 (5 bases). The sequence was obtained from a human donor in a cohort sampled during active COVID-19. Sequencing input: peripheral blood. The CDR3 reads CASSLQGSSYNEQFF. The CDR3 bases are TGTGCCAGCAGCTTACAGGGAAGCTCCTACAATGAGCAGTTCTTC.